This T cell receptor (beta chain) appears in the sequencing data of a study of long-term antiretroviral therapy in people with HIV. Study as a whole: When the earliest samples were collected, ART was typically delayed until CD4 counts fell. Broader study findings: Upon ART, diversity increased but remained lower than transplant donor controls. CDR3 lengths in HIV samples spanned a narrower range than controls.

Worth noting for this clone: Antigen unknown.

A v3.0 immunoSEQ assay was performed at survey level. The method was immunoSEQ multiplex PCR; TCRdb's version includes in-frame clones alone and lacks a portion of them. The sample includes around 29,000 clones, about 95% seen only once; the top ten take around 8%. CDR1 is MNHNS and CDR2 is SASEGT in the germline V gene. The CDR3 is made up of 13 amino acids. Trimming left V 4 bases short and J 6 bases short, with 12 bases between. The content of samples before DNA extraction was about 0.95-10 million cryopreserved PBMC. The sequence was collected from a man aged 30 to 39 with HIV. The sequenced sample was unsorted PBMCs, obtained 6 to 6.5 years after starting antiretroviral therapy. The J gene is TRBJ1-2, the V gene TRBV6-1; D unresolved. CDR3 DNA sequence: TGTGCCAGCAGTGCTGGGGAGGTGGATGGCTACACCTTC. Amino acids: CASSAGEVDGYTF.